A selection of T cell receptor beta chains follows, all from one sample in a study of blood T cell repertoires in COVID-19. Profiled with immunoSEQ multiplex PCR; TCRdb holds only in-frame clones, not every one. The sample includes around 260,000 clones, 80% to 90% seen only once; the top ten take around 4.5%. The sequenced material came from PBMCs or T cells enriched from blood (not recorded which). These TCRs come from a woman in her twenties or thirties who had recovered from COVID-19. Each CDR3 is given with its conserved first and last residue. The D gene is left open where the match is weak. A row's size may be missing; if present it is once, few, many or a size class.

cdr3_length	v_call	d_call	j_call	clone_size	cdr3_nt	cdr3_aa
16	TRBV7-2	TRBD2	TRBJ2-7	once	TGTGCCAGCAGCCCGCGGACTAGCGGGGGACCCTACGAGCAGTACTTC	CASSPRTSGGPYEQYF
14	TRBV7-3	NA	TRBJ2-2	NA	TGTGCCAGCAGCCCGGGACACGGGATGGGGGAGCTGTTTTTT	CASSPGHGMGELFF
15	TRBV5-5	NA	TRBJ1-4	NA	TGTGCCAGCAGCCTGGAGAGGGCGGTCCGGGAAAAACTGTTTTTT	CASSLERAVREKLFF
15	TRBV15	NA	TRBJ2-3	NA	TGTGCCACCAGCAGAGATTGGGAGACGACTGATACGCAGTATTTT	CATSRDWETTDTQYF
15	TRBV5-1	TRBD2	TRBJ2-7	NA	TGCGCCAGCAGGCCTGGGGACTATGGGCCGGGGGAGCAGTACTTC	CASRPGDYGPGEQYF
14	TRBV6-5	TRBD1	TRBJ1-4	NA	TGTGCCAGCAGAGGGACTACAGGGGGTGGAAAACTGTTTTTT	CASRGTTGGGKLFF
18	TRBV4-1	NA	TRBJ1-2	NA	TGCGCCAGCAGCCAAGATATAACGCGGAAGGGGTCTAACTATGGCTACACCTTC	CASSQDITRKGSNYGYTF
16	TRBV10-2	NA	TRBJ1-4	once	TGCGCCAGCAGTGAGCCGCGGGGGACTCAGAATGAAAAACTGTTTTTT	CASSEPRGTQNEKLFF
14	TRBV25-1	NA	TRBJ1-2	few	TGTGCCAGCAGTGAGCTCAGGGCGCCCTATGGCTACACCTTC	CASSELRAPYGYTF
15	TRBV28	NA	TRBJ1-6	few	TGTGCCAGCAGGGGAGCTAGCTCCTATAATTCACCCCTCCACTTT	CASRGASSYNSPLHF
15	TRBV14	NA	TRBJ1-1	NA	TGTGCCAGCAGCGAAATGGTTGTCGGGAACACTGAAGCTTTCTTT	CASSEMVVGNTEAFF
13	TRBV19	NA	TRBJ1-1	NA	TGTGCCAGTAGTAGATGGACAGCCACTGAAGCTTTCTTT	CASSRWTATEAFF
17	TRBV24-1	TRBD1	TRBJ2-3	NA	TGTGCCACCAGTGATGGAGGCCGGGACAGGGTTCCAGATACGCAGTATTTT	CATSDGGRDRVPDTQYF
14	TRBV7-2	TRBD1	TRBJ1-2	NA	TGTGCCAGCAGCCCGGACAGGGAACTCTATGGCTACACCTTC	CASSPDRELYGYTF
13	TRBV18	NA	TRBJ1-1	NA	TGTGCCAGCTCGGGGGCAGGGTTCATGGTAGCTTTCTTT	CASSGAGFMVAFF
16	TRBV14	NA	TRBJ2-2	NA	TGTGCCAGCAGCCAAACGATCTGGGGACTTGGCGGGGAGCTGTTTTTT	CASSQTIWGLGGELFF
17	TRBV18	TRBD1	TRBJ2-6	NA	TGTGCCAGCTCTTGGACAGGGGTCCTTTCTGGGGCCAACGTCCTGACTTTC	CASSWTGVLSGANVLTF
14	TRBV6-5	TRBD1	TRBJ2-3	NA	TGTGCCAGCAGTTGGGGACAGGGGCTTGATACGCAGTATTTT	CASSWGQGLDTQYF
14	TRBV28	TRBD1	TRBJ1-5	few	TGTGCCAGCATCAGGGGGCCCGTCAATCAGCCCCAGCATTTT	CASIRGPVNQPQHF
18	TRBV4-1	TRBD2	TRBJ2-1	once	TGCGCCAGCAGCCAAGATATGGCGCTAGCGGGACAAGGGGATGAGCAGTTCTTC	CASSQDMALAGQGDEQFF
16	TRBV18	TRBD1	TRBJ1-2	NA	TGTGCCAGCTCTCCTCCTGATCGACAGGGCGAAGATGGCTACACCTTC	CASSPPDRQGEDGYTF
17	TRBV2	NA	TRBJ1-5	NA	TGTGCCAGCAGTGAAGGCCAGGGGATAGATAGCAATCAGCCCCAGCATTTT	CASSEGQGIDSNQPQHF
18	TRBV7-9	NA	TRBJ2-2	few	TGTGCCAGCAGCTTAGGGAGGGGCCGGTATTCGAACACCGGGGAGCTGTTTTTT	CASSLGRGRYSNTGELFF
14	TRBV7-8	NA	TRBJ1-1	NA	TGTGCCAGCAGCTGGGGGGGGGCAACGACTGAAGCTTTCTTT	CASSWGGATTEAFF
13	TRBV19	TRBD1	TRBJ2-7	NA	TGTGCCATCTGGGACAGGGGATGGTACGAGCAGTACTTC	CAIWDRGWYEQYF
12	TRBV5-1	NA	TRBJ2-1	NA	TGCGCCAGCAATGAGAACTACAATGAGCAGTTCTTC	CASNENYNEQFF
14	TRBV2	TRBD1	TRBJ2-7	NA	TGTGCCAGCAGAGAATACAGGGGGCCGGACGAGCAGTACTTC	CASREYRGPDEQYF
13	TRBV10-3	NA	TRBJ1-2	once	TGTGCCATTCCCCGGGATTCTTCTTATGGCTACACCTTC	CAIPRDSSYGYTF
16	TRBV28	TRBD2	TRBJ2-3	NA	TGTGCCAGCAGTTTAAGGGGACTACGCCGCACAGATACGCAGTATTTT	CASSLRGLRRTDTQYF
13	TRBV4-1	NA	TRBJ2-1	NA	TGCGCCAGCAGCCAATCACTCCTCAATGAGCAGTTCTTC	CASSQSLLNEQFF
15	TRBV14	TRBD1	TRBJ1-4	NA	TGTGCCAGCAGCCAACCAGGGGGAGCTAATGAAAAACTGTTTTTT	CASSQPGGANEKLFF
17	TRBV2	NA	TRBJ1-2	NA	TGTGCCAGCAGTTCTCAAAGTATGGGCCTCCATAACTATGGCTACACCTTC	CASSSQSMGLHNYGYTF
12	TRBV12-3/TRBV12-4	NA	TRBJ1-1	NA	TGTGCCAGCACAGGGTGGGACACTGAAGCTTTCTTT	CASTGWDTEAFF
13	TRBV2	NA	TRBJ1-2	NA	TGTGCCAGCAGTGAAAGGGACATCCAGGGCTACACCTTC	CASSERDIQGYTF
12	TRBV30	NA	TRBJ1-1	NA	TGTGCCTGGACGAGGGGGGGCATTGAAGCTTTCTTT	CAWTRGGIEAFF
12	TRBV7-9	TRBD1	TRBJ1-1	NA	TGTGCCAGCAGCTTAGTAGGGACAGGGGCTTTCTTT	CASSLVGTGAFF
11	TRBV5-6	NA	TRBJ2-4	NA	TGTGCCAGCAGCTTCGGTTCCATTCAGTACTTC	CASSFGSIQYF
15	TRBV18	TRBD1	TRBJ1-5	NA	TGTGCCAGCTCACCGCTACAGGGGAGCAATCAGCCCCAGCATTTT	CASSPLQGSNQPQHF
17	TRBV5-6	TRBD1	TRBJ1-3	NA	TGTGCCAGCAGCCTAGTGGACAGGTCCTACTCTGGAAACACCATATATTTT	CASSLVDRSYSGNTIYF
15	TRBV28	NA	TRBJ1-1	NA	TGTGCCAGCAGTGAGTCGGGGTTCGAAAACACTGAAGCTTTCTTT	CASSESGFENTEAFF
15	TRBV6-4	TRBD2	TRBJ2-5	NA	TGTGCCAGCAGTGACGCGGCGGGAGGGGTAGAGACCCAGTACTTC	CASSDAAGGVETQYF